This T cell receptor (beta chain) emerged from a study of T-cell memory formation after mild COVID-19. General study results and limits: Several responding clones turned up in pre-infection memory, indicating that cross-reactive memory may have taken part.

The trim removed 3 bases at V and 7 bases at J, leaving 4 bases unmatched. The CDR3 is made up of 15 amino acids. The table lists this clonotype with many counts. Antigen specificity is unknown. cDNA libraries for TCR alpha and TCR beta, carrying sample barcodes and UMIs, came from 5'RACE with constant-segment primers. TCRdb re-derived calls from the 5' RACE reads in MiXCR, one entry per CDR3 protein. Of about 55,000 distinct CDR3 sequences listed, around a tenth are singletons. The TCR comes from a man aged 18-30 years who had mild COVID-19 (a few samples of this study predate the infection). Cell type and time point are not known. Input material: PBMCs or a T cell subset sorted from them (not recorded which). This chain uses TRBV12-3 or TRBV12-4 with TRBJ1-6; 9 bases map to TRBD1. The DNA for the CDR3 is TGTGCCAGCAGTTTTTTGGGACAGGGAAATTCACCCCTCCACTTT. It codes for CASSFLGQGNSPLHF.